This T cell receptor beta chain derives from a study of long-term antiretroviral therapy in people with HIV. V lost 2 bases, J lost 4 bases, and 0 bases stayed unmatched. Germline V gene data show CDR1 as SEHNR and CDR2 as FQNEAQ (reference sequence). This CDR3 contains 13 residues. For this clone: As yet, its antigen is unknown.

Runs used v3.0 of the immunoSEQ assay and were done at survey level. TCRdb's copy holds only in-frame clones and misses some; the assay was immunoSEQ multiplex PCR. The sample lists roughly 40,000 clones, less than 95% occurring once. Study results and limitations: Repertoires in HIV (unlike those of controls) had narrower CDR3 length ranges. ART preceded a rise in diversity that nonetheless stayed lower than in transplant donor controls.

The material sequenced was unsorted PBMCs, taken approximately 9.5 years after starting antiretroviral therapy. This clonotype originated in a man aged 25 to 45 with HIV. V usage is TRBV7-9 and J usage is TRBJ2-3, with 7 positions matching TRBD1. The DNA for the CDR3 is TGTGCCAGCAGCTTACAGGGGGCAGATACGCAGTATTTT. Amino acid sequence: CASSLQGADTQYF. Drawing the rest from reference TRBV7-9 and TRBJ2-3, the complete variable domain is DTGVSQNPRHKITKRGQNVTFRCDPISEHNRLYWYRQTLGQGPEFLTYFQNEAQLEKSRLLSDRFSAERPKGSFSTLEIQRTEQGDSAMYLCASSLQGADTQYFGPGTRLTVL.